This T cell receptor (beta chain) was observed in a study of identical twins. TCRdb fed the 5' RACE reads into MiXCR, producing one record per CDR3 protein. The sample holds 650,000 to 750,000 distinct CDR3 sequences; 20% to 25% are singletons and the top ten take about 4.3%. Donors were all healthy Caucasians. This sample was also put to use in a study of T cells expressing NK-cell markers. Per that study: The authors derived TCR beta repertoires from sorted CD3+CD56+NKG2C+, CD3+CD56+NKG2C- and CD3+CD56-NKG2C+ T cells.

The TCR sequence derives from a woman aged 18-30 years in good health. Specimen: PBMCs.

CDR3 DNA sequence: TGTGCCAGCAGTTATGGGCGGGTCACTGAAGCTTTCTTT. Encoded protein: CASSYGRVTEAFF. V is TRBV6-6 and J is TRBJ1-1; D is unresolved. Germline CDR1 reads MNHNY; CDR2 reads SVGAGI (reference sequence). Trimming pared 3 bases from V and 4 bases from J, leaving 9 bases between. This CDR3 is 13 amino acids long.